The 27 T cell receptor beta chains below all came from one sample that was sequenced in a study of cytomegalovirus exposure and HLA in healthy donors. Assay used: immunoSEQ multiplex PCR; TCRdb lists only in-frame clones, some missing. The sample records some 140,000 clones, approximately 84% being singletons. Source material: PBMCs. These receptors were obtained from a man aged 30 to 39 in good health and CMV-seropositive.

In this sample, this clone turned up once. The rearrangement uses TRBV9 and TRBJ2-7, with 11 nucleotides matching TRBD2. The J segment lost 6 bases and the V segment lost 0 bases, leaving 11 bases of the junction unmatched. The CDR3 totals 17 residues. Per germline, CDR1 SGDLS and CDR2 YYNGEE. CDR3 sequence reads: CASSVGPPTSGGVEQYF. CDR3 DNA sequence: TGTGCCAGCAGCGTAGGCCCTCCAACTAGCGGGGGCGTCGAGCAGTACTTC.

The rearrangement uses TRBV27 and TRBJ1-1; 9 nucleotides agree with TRBD1. There are 14 residues in the CDR3. The germline gives CDR1 MNHEY, CDR2 SMNVEV (reference sequence). J lost 10 bases, V lost 6 bases, and 12 bases had no gene match. CDR3 sequence (DNA): TGTGCCAGCAGCAGGGGACAGGGAGGATCCGGAGCTTTCTTT. This translates into CASSRGQGGSGAFF.

This chain links TRBV9 with TRBJ2-1; tentative D call: TRBD2 (6 bases). The CDR3 contains 18 residues. From germline, CDR1 is SGDLS and CDR2 YYNGEE. With 3 bases removed from V and 6 bases from J, the gap between germline ends came to 25 bases. CDR3 sequence reads: CASSATLGRGLGGNEQFF. In DNA, the CDR3 is TGTGCCAGCAGCGCCACCCTAGGGCGGGGCCTCGGGGGCAATGAGCAGTTCTTC.

V is TRBV28 and J is TRBJ2-7; D possibly corresponds to TRBD1 (6 bases). The CDR3 runs to 13 residues. CDR1 MDHEN and CDR2 SYDVKM come from the germline V gene. Deletions cut 3 bases from V and 2 bases from J, with 8 bases between. Here the CDR3 DNA reads TGTGCCAGCAGTTTGGGGGCCCCCTACGAGCAGTACTTC. Encoded protein: CASSLGAPYEQYF.

J is TRBJ1-3 and V is TRBV5-1, with a tentative D call TRBD1 (5 bases). This CDR3 is built from 17 residues. Germline V gene data show CDR1 as SGHRS and CDR2 as YFSETQ. The V and J ends lost 0 bases and 0 bases respectively, with 13 bases between them. The CDR3 nucleotides are TGCGCCAGCAGCTTGGGGGCAGGGTCCTCCTCTGGAAACACCATATATTTT. This sequence encodes CASSLGAGSSSGNTIYF.

This chain joins TRBV2 and TRBJ1-5; weak D call: TRBD1 (6 bases). V lost 7 bases and J 6 bases, leaving 19 bases between the germline ends. The CDR3 has 15 residues. Germline V gene lookup returns CDR1 SNHLY and CDR2 FYNNEI. The CDR3 protein is CASNPQGFLGQPQHF. DNA of the CDR3: TGTGCCAGCAATCCACAGGGATTTTTAGGTCAGCCCCAGCATTTT.

V and J are TRBV19 and TRBJ1-1; maybe TRBD1 (5 bases). With 5 bases removed from V and 6 bases from J, the gap between germline ends came to 16 bases. Looked up from germline, CDR1 is LNHDA and CDR2 is SQIVND (reference sequence). This CDR3 is 14 amino acids long. Here the CDR3 DNA reads TGTGCCAGTAGTCAGTCGGGGGGTATGGCTGAAGCTTTCTTT. This translates into CASSQSGGMAEAFF. Supplemented by reference TRBV19 and TRBJ1-1, the full variable domain reads DGGITQSPKYLFRKEGQNVTLSCEQNLNHDAMYWYRQDPGQGLRLIYYSQIVNDFQKGDIAEGYSVSREKKESFPLTVTSAQKNPTAFYLCASSQSGGMAEAFFGQGTRLTVV.

The genes are TRBV9 and TRBJ2-3; 8 nucleotides agree with TRBD2. The CDR3 is made up of 15 amino acids. V was clipped by 4 bases and J by 0 bases; unmatched bases: 4. Germline V gene sequence: CDR1 SGDLS, CDR2 YYNGEE. CDR3 nucleotide sequence: TGTGCCAGCAGCTCACAGCGGGGGAGCACAGATACGCAGTATTTT. This translates into CASSSQRGSTDTQYF.

The J gene is TRBJ1-2, the V gene TRBV11-2; no firm D call. The V gene's germline CDR1 is SGHAT and CDR2 FQNNGV. CDR3 length: 15 amino acids. The V end lost 5 bases, the J end lost 6 bases, and 19 bases lay between the germline ends. This chain's CDR3 is CASSTQGGSRHGYTF. CDR3 DNA: TGTGCCAGCAGCACCCAAGGAGGGTCCAGGCATGGCTACACCTTC.

This clone was counted once. V and J are TRBV5-4 and TRBJ2-1; 11 positions match TRBD2. Looked up from germline, CDR1 is SGHNT and CDR2 is YYREEE (reference sequence). The CDR3 consists of 15 residues. V shed 4 bases, J shed 8 bases, and the junction held 8 bases outside the gene matches. CDR3 loop: CASSHSGGAPDEQFF. The CDR3 DNA reads as TGTGCCAGCAGCCATAGCGGGGGGGCCCCCGATGAGCAGTTCTTC.

This clone came up once. The chain has TRBV9 and TRBJ2-5; 9 nucleotides line up with TRBD1. Germline V gene sequence: CDR1 SGDLS, CDR2 YYNGEE. V shed 3 bases and J 2 bases; nucleotides not matched to a gene: 8. The CDR3 is made up of 16 amino acids. The CDR3 coding sequence is TGTGCCAGCAGCGCCGACACAGGGGGCTTTCAAGAGACCCAGTACTTC. Amino acids: CASSADTGGFQETQYF.

J is TRBJ2-7 and V is TRBV28; D might be TRBD1 (6 bases). CDR3 length: 11 residues. Germline-derived CDR1 and CDR2 are MDHEN and SYDVKM. V shed 8 bases and J shed 3 bases, with 8 bases lying between them. The CDR3 here is CASGQHYEQYF. CDR3 bases: TGTGCCAGCGGACAGCACTACGAGCAGTACTTC.

J is TRBJ2-5 and V is TRBV30, with D possibly being TRBD1 (5 bases). CDR1 is GTSNPN, CDR2 SVGIG, per germline (reference sequence). Trimming cost V 3 bases and J 1 base, with 12 bases left between them. This CDR3 comprises 14 residues. The CDR3 coding sequence is TGTGCCTGGAGATTTGGGGCACTCCAAGAGACCCAGTACTTC. Residues: CAWRFGALQETQYF.

The chain is built from TRBV10-3 and TRBJ1-1, with no clear D. This CDR3 contains 16 residues. Looked up from germline, CDR1 is ENHRY and CDR2 is SYGVKD. V was trimmed by 0 bases and J by 1 base, leaving 12 bases between them. The CDR3 nucleotides read TGTGCCATCAGTGAGTCAGTCCCGGGTGGGAACACTGAAGCTTTCTTT. Its translation: CAISESVPGGNTEAFF.

The gene calls are TRBV2 and TRBJ1-4; 7 bases align to TRBD1. The length of the CDR3 is 14 residues. The germline V gene has CDR1 SNHLY and CDR2 FYNNEI. The trim removed 6 bases at V and 4 bases at J, leaving 5 bases unmatched. The CDR3 sequence: CASRGQSFNEKLFF. Written as DNA, the CDR3 is TGTGCCAGCAGGGGACAGTCCTTTAATGAAAAACTGTTTTTT.

The chain carries TRBV11-2 and TRBJ2-7; D not resolved. The CDR3 totals 15 residues. V lost 3 bases and J lost 4, with 16 bases in between. Germline CDR1 SGHAT, CDR2 FQNNGV. CDR3 region: CASSFALSPFYEQYF. The CDR3 DNA is TGTGCCAGCAGCTTTGCCTTAAGCCCCTTTTACGAGCAGTACTTC.

This clone appeared once. The J gene is TRBJ2-5, the V gene TRBV30; 7 positions match TRBD2. With the DNA end fitting TRBJ2-7 better, the J assignment may be wrong. The CDR3 loop spans 14 amino acids. Germline V gene sequence: CDR1 GTSNPN, CDR2 SVGIG (reference sequence). CDR3 DNA: TGTGCCTGGAACCGGGACTACCATTACTACGAGCAGTACTTC. The encoded protein is CAWNRDYHYYEQYF.

The chain employs TRBV5-1 and TRBJ2-6; 8 bases are a match to TRBD1. The CDR3 extends over 15 amino acids. The trim removed 6 bases at V and 4 bases at J, leaving 6 bases unmatched. From germline, CDR1 is SGHRS and CDR2 YFSETQ. This CDR3 reads CASNPGGVGANVLTF. In DNA, the CDR3 is TGCGCCAGCAACCCAGGGGGCGTGGGGGCCAACGTCCTGACTTTC.

J is TRBJ2-4 and V is TRBV15, with 9 nucleotides matching TRBD1. Looked up from germline, CDR1 is LNHNV and CDR2 is YYDKDF (reference sequence). This CDR3 has 18 amino acids. V trimming: 3 bases; J trimming: 4 bases; junction bases outside the gene matches: 13. CDR3 region: CATSSMGQGISAKNIQYF. The CDR3 bases are TGTGCCACCAGCAGTATGGGACAGGGTATAAGTGCGAAAAACATTCAGTACTTC.

To note about this clone: No DNA is shown, since the ends of the CDR3 on it are uncertain; the CDR3 is the one TCRdb lists. The chain links TRBV27 to TRBJ1-4; the listed D gene, TRBD1, was not tested against the DNA. Termini included, the CDR3 measures 21 amino acids. Germline values: CDR1 MNHEY, CDR2 SMNVEV (reference sequence). The CDR3 region is CASKRTGGNEKLFFGSGKLFF.

The chain couples TRBV7-2 to TRBJ2-5; 9 bases map to TRBD1. The junction had 8 bases not matched to a gene; V was cut back by 5 bases and J by 1 base. The V gene's germline CDR1 is SGHTA and CDR2 FQGNSA. The CDR3 runs 16 residues. The CDR3 region is CASSPRDRERQETQYF. Here the CDR3 DNA reads TGTGCCAGCAGCCCCAGGGACAGGGAGCGCCAAGAGACCCAGTACTTC.

CDR3 residues: CASRGGRDQPQHF. The DNA for the CDR3 is TGTGCCAGCAGGGGGGGGAGGGATCAGCCCCAGCATTTT. This sequence joins TRBV2 and TRBJ1-5; tentatively, D is TRBD1 (5 bases). The CDR3 sequence is 13 residues long. The V end was cut by 6 bases, the J end by 5 bases, with 11 bases between. The germline V gene encodes CDR1 SNHLY and CDR2 FYNNEI.

This clone has more than one count but fewer than ten. The J gene is TRBJ1-4, the V gene TRBV5-1, with 8 bases that match TRBD1. Unmatched junction bases numbered 3, after V lost 7 bases and J lost 4 bases. Germline CDR1 reads SGHRS; CDR2 reads YFSETQ. The CDR3 runs to 13 residues. For the CDR3, the DNA is TGCGCCAGCCAGGGACAGGATAATGAAAAACTGTTTTTT. Translation gives CASQGQDNEKLFF.

V is TRBV4-2 and J is TRBJ1-4; 8 bases are shared with TRBD1. Germline V gives CDR1 LGHNA, CDR2 YNFKEQ. The CDR3 consists of 14 residues. Trimming cost V 4 bases and J 10 bases; bases outside gene matches: 8. CDR3 sequence: CASSPGQGARKLFF. The CDR3 DNA reads as TGTGCCAGCAGCCCAGGACAGGGAGCGAGAAAACTGTTTTTT.

The V call is TRBV6-5, the J call TRBJ2-1; D ambiguous. V lost 3 bases to trimming and J lost 5 bases, with 8 bases between them. CDR3 length: 13 residues. Per germline, CDR1 MNHEY and CDR2 SVGAGI. Written as DNA, the CDR3 is TGTGCCAGCAGTTATGGGCCGGACAATGAGCAGTTCTTC. This translates into CASSYGPDNEQFF.

V usage is TRBV2 and J usage is TRBJ1-4, with D perhaps matching TRBD1 (5 bases). Trimming cost V 7 bases and J 8 bases, with 20 bases left between them. CDR3 size: 15 residues. The germline CDR1 and CDR2 sequences are SNHLY and FYNNEI. CDR3 residues: CASKASSTGEEKLFF. The CDR3 DNA is TGTGCCAGCAAGGCCAGTTCAACGGGGGAAGAAAAACTGTTTTTT.

The V and J genes are TRBV2 and TRBJ1-5; tentative D call: TRBD1 (5 bases). The CDR3 is 13 amino acids. The germline V gene encodes CDR1 SNHLY and CDR2 FYNNEI. Trimming stripped 4 bases from V and 7 bases from J, with 11 bases between. CDR3 residues: CASSGGEGQPQHF. The CDR3 DNA sequence: TGTGCCAGCAGTGGGGGGGAGGGACAGCCCCAGCATTTT.